This record covers a single T cell receptor beta chain. Assay used: immunoSEQ multiplex PCR; TCRdb lists only in-frame clones, some missing. This table has roughly 50,000 clones, roughly 80% appearing once. The record originates from a study of blood T cell repertoires in COVID-19. Germline-derived CDR1 and CDR2 are MNHEY and SVGAGI. The ends were cut back, 8 bases at V and 10 bases at J, with 20 bases in the middle. The length of the CDR3 is 13 residues. This sequence joins TRBV6-5 and TRBJ1-1; TRBD1 is a possible D gene (6 bases). Sequenced material: peripheral blood. This TCR was sampled from a woman aged 55-75 years with acute or convalescent COVID-19. The CDR3 loop is CASQLPGHLTAFF. CDR3 nucleotide sequence: TGTGCCAGCCAACTACCGGGACATTTAACAGCTTTCTTT.